Listed here are 10 T cell receptor beta chains from one sample, sequenced in a study of cytomegalovirus exposure and HLA in healthy donors. With 60 Vbeta and 13 Jbeta primers, the PCR was carried out. Sequencing was performed with immunoSEQ multiplex PCR; in TCRdb, only in-frame clones are kept and a portion is missing. Of over 150,000 clones in the sample, 80% are singletons; the top ten hold 0.6% to 0.7%. The sequencing sample was made of PBMCs. These receptors were obtained from a boy aged 10-17 years in good health and CMV-seronegative.

The chain employs TRBV4-2 and TRBJ2-7; 8 nucleotides agree with TRBD2. The germline gives CDR1 LGHNA, CDR2 YNFKEQ. The CDR3 is 14 amino acids. V trimming: 2 bases; J trimming: 4 bases; junction bases outside the gene matches: 4. The chain's CDR3 is CASSQPAGDYEQYF. The DNA for the CDR3 is TGTGCCAGCAGCCAACCAGCGGGAGATTACGAGCAGTACTTC.

The J gene is TRBJ1-3, the V gene TRBV18; tentative D call: TRBD1 (5 bases). The CDR3 has 15 amino acids. The germline V gene has CDR1 KGHSH and CDR2 LQKENI. The V and J ends lost 3 bases and 1 base respectively, with 10 bases between them. DNA for the CDR3: TGTGCCAGCTCACCCCGGGGGGAGTCTGGAAACACCATATATTTT. This encodes CASSPRGESGNTIYF. The complete variable domain, with remaining parts taken from reference TRBV18 and TRBJ1-3, reads NAGVMQNPRHLVRRRGQEARLRCSPMKGHSHVYWYRQLPEEGLKFMVYLQKENIIDESGMPKERFSAEFPKEGPSILRIQQVVRGDSAAYFCASSPRGESGNTIYFGEGSWLTVV.

The J gene is TRBJ2-4, the V gene TRBV7-9; perhaps TRBD2 as D (6 bases). The CDR3 length is 18 residues. V lost 4 bases, J lost 0 bases, and 19 bases lay in between. Germline V gives CDR1 SEHNR, CDR2 FQNEAQ (reference sequence). Written as DNA, the CDR3 is TGTGCCAGCAGCTGGGGACTTGAGGGGTCCGTAGCCAAAAACATTCAGTACTTC. It yields the protein CASSWGLEGSVAKNIQYF. Complete variable domain (other parts from reference TRBV7-9 and TRBJ2-4): DTGVSQNPRHKITKRGQNVTFRCDPISEHNRLYWYRQTLGQGPEFLTYFQNEAQLEKSRLLSDRFSAERPKGSFSTLEIQRTEQGDSAMYLCASSWGLEGSVAKNIQYFGAGTRLSVL.

This chain links TRBV11-2 with TRBJ2-5; TRBD2 is a possible D gene (6 bases). V was pared by 4 bases and J by 7 bases, with 19 bases between. Germline CDR1 reads SGHAT; CDR2 reads FQNNGV. CDR3 size: 15 residues. DNA for the CDR3: TGTGCCAGCAGCTCCTTGCGGGAAGGAGTTGTGACCCAGTACTTC. It encodes CASSSLREGVVTQYF.

There are a few counts of this clone. The gene calls are TRBV6-4 and TRBJ2-1, with D possibly being TRBD2 (6 bases). Trimming cost V 0 bases and J 6 bases, with 12 bases left between them. Germline-derived CDR1 and CDR2 are MRHNA and SNTAGT. The CDR3 is 15 amino acids. For the CDR3, the DNA is TGTGCCAGCAGTGACTCGGGGGGAGTGCCCAATGAGCAGTTCTTC. It yields the protein CASSDSGGVPNEQFF.

The chain recombines TRBV30 with TRBJ2-7; 9 bases agree with TRBD1. The CDR3 is 13 residues long. V was pared by 3 bases and J by 6 bases, with 6 bases of the junction left unmatched. CDR1 is GTSNPN and CDR2 is SVGIG in the germline V gene (reference sequence). The CDR3 is CAWRDRGLGEQYF. The CDR3 region has the DNA TGTGCCTGGAGGGACAGGGGTCTAGGCGAGCAGTACTTC.

The chain employs TRBV5-3 and TRBJ1-1, with TRBD1 as a possible D gene (5 bases). TRBV5-3 is an open reading frame, and its role is uncertain. The CDR3 totals 14 residues. The ends were cut back, 0 bases at V and 1 base at J, with 7 bases in the middle. CDR3 coding DNA: TGTGCCAGAAGCTTGGGGGGCTCGAACACTGAAGCTTTCTTT. This codes for CARSLGGSNTEAFF.

The chain links TRBV5-1 to TRBJ1-1, with TRBD1 matching 8 bases. V was pared by 5 bases and J by 1 base, with 7 bases of the junction left unmatched. The CDR3 contains 15 residues. The germline CDR1 and CDR2 sequences are SGHRS and YFSETQ. CDR3 sequence reads: CASRMTTGANTEAFF. CDR3 DNA sequence: TGCGCCAGCAGAATGACGACAGGGGCGAACACTGAAGCTTTCTTT.

The chain joins TRBV10-3 to TRBJ2-7; 7 positions match TRBD1. Germline CDR1 is ENHRY and CDR2 is SYGVKD. The V segment lost 0 bases and the J segment 0 bases; nucleotides outside the gene matches: 2. The length of the CDR3 is 15 residues. Here the CDR3 reads CAISESSGGSYEQYF. The CDR3 DNA is TGTGCCATCAGTGAGTCGTCAGGGGGCTCCTACGAGCAGTACTTC.

The chain is built from TRBV7-2 and TRBJ2-5; D perhaps matches TRBD2 (6 bases). Gene TRBJ2-7 matches the end of the DNA better, so the J call may be wrong. CDR3 size: 14 residues. Germline V lookup: CDR1 SGHTA, CDR2 FQGNSA. This CDR3 reads CASSLPGTDYEQYF. The CDR3 bases are TGTGCCAGCAGCCTGCCCGGGACTGACTACGAGCAGTACTTC.